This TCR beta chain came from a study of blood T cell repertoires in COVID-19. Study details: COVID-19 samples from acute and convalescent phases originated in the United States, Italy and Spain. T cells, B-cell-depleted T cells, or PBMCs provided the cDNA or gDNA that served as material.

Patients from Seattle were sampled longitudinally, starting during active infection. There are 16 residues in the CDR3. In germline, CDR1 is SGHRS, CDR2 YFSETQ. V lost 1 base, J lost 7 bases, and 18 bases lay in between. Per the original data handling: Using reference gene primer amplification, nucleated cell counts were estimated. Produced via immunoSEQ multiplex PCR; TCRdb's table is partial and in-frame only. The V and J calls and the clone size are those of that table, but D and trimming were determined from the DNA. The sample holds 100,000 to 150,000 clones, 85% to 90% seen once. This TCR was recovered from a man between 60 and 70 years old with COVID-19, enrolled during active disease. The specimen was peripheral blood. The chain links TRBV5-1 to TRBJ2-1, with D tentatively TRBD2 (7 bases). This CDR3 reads CASSLSLGGASNEQFF. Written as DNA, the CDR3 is TGCGCCAGCAGCTTGTCGCTGGGGGGGGCTTCGAATGAGCAGTTCTTC.